The clone carrying this T cell receptor (beta chain) was picked up a small number of times. Its cognate antigen is unknown. Documented time point: persistent/refractory GD, antithyroid drugs over 5 years with positive TRAb. TCR sequences were obtained from RNA taken from PBMCs. Trimming shortened V by 2 bases and J by 0 bases, and 8 bases separated the two germline ends. Germline V gene data show CDR1 as SGHTA and CDR2 as FQGNSA. The CDR3 length is 14 residues. This entry is derived from a study of regulatory T cells in long-lasting Graves disease. Arm-PCR of CDR3 regions and iRepertoire HTBI primers were the basis on which TCR beta libraries were built. TCRdb analysed the multiplex PCR reads with MiXCR anew, one entry per CDR3 protein. The data show approximately 400,000 distinct CDR3 sequences, less than 25% seen once. General observations from the study: Few sampled subjects may have lowered accuracy.

The receptor's source is a female donor with Graves disease. The V and J genes are TRBV7-2 and TRBJ2-7, with D hard to call. Sequenced here: peripheral blood mononuclear cells (PBMCs), sampled when the disease was refractory, from a patient treated with antithyroid drugs. CDR3 coding DNA: TGTGCCAGCAGCTTATTACAGACCTCCTACGAGCAGTACTTC. As protein: CASSLLQTSYEQYF.